This is a list of T cell receptor beta chains from one sample in a study of T-cell memory formation after mild COVID-19. From the 5' RACE reads, TCRdb called clonotypes with MiXCR, one entry per CDR3 protein. The sample contains roughly 340,000 distinct CDR3 sequences, 20% to 25% of which appear only once. The sequencing input was PBMCs or a T cell subset sorted from them (not recorded which). The source is a man between 18 and 29 years old who had mild COVID-19 (a few samples of this study predate the infection). Cell type and time point are not known. Each CDR3 is given without its conserved first and last residue. Size values are once, few and many counts, or a class for expanded clones, and some rows have none.

TRBJ1-4,-,TRBV5-1,ASRKSTSNEKLF
TRBJ1-2,few,TRBV5-1,ASSVEGQVDRYGYT
TRBJ1-2,few,TRBV5-1,ASSIEGGPGLGYGYT
TRBJ1-5,-,TRBV15,ATSRAGDRGFQPQH
TRBJ2-3,few,TRBV7-2,ASSLGKRATDTQY
TRBJ2-4,-,TRBV5-1,ASSLDGGEDIQY
TRBJ1-4,-,TRBV27,ASAAAGTGGLLNEKLF
TRBJ2-7,-,TRBV4-3,ASSQAGTGGEQY
TRBJ2-1,many,TRBV5-1,ASSVTSVREQF
TRBJ1-1,-,TRBV27,ASSPRVNTEAF
TRBJ2-3,few,TRBV5-1,ASSSGAFSGGTDTQY
TRBJ2-2,few,TRBV7-9,ASSLNSGGELF
TRBJ2-6,many,TRBV7-3,ASRDGTAGANVLT
TRBJ2-5,-,TRBV10-3,AIGDLGQETQY
TRBJ2-2,few,TRBV13,ASSMITVVTGELF
TRBJ1-2,once,TRBV6-2/TRBV6-3,ASSLGSTYGYT
TRBJ2-2,-,TRBV5-5,ASSLGNSGINTGELF
TRBJ2-3,-,TRBV10-3,AIVARGEGTDTQY
TRBJ1-5,-,TRBV5-6,ASSLSGAGHQPQH
TRBJ1-1,few,TRBV29-1,SVSAGSLSTEAF
TRBJ2-6,few,TRBV6-5,ASSRTGGGGANVLT
TRBJ1-5,few,TRBV7-9,ASSLGRGSGQPQH
TRBJ1-6,-,TRBV7-2,ASSFAQGGSPLH
TRBJ1-6,few,TRBV5-1,ASSLVATETIGSPLH
TRBJ2-3,few,TRBV6-5,ATNILRGTTDTQY
TRBJ1-1,-,TRBV12-3/TRBV12-4,ASSLGQGGVNTEAF
TRBJ1-5,-,TRBV7-6,ASSPGTGGQQPQH
TRBJ2-3,few,TRBV2,ASSPPWDTQY
TRBJ2-3,-,TRBV5-1,ASSMDGADTHY
TRBJ2-3,-,TRBV4-2,AISQPGTDTQY
TRBJ1-4,many,TRBV27,ASSFMPDRNEKLF
TRBJ2-7,few,TRBV2,ASSETGWGEQY
TRBJ2-5,few,TRBV9,ASSPGTGRETQY
TRBJ2-3,-,TRBV19,ASGGLTSTDTQY
TRBJ2-1,-,TRBV2,ASSDIGEQF
TRBJ1-2,few,TRBV9,ASSPHAGLTMAGSYGYT
TRBJ2-5,few,TRBV5-1,ASSYLRPYQETQY